Presented here are 9 T cell receptor beta chains from one specimen sequenced in a study of blood T cells in healthy people across ages. Then a second PCR, running about 6 to 12 cycles, was carried out with a sample-barcoded 5' primer and a J-beta primer mix. Using its own MiXCR run on the 5' RACE reads, TCRdb lists one record per CDR3 protein. This sample has some 640,000 distinct CDR3 sequences, with about 30% found just once. Sequencing input: blood. These receptors all come from a woman aged 80 or over in good health.

In DNA, the CDR3 is TGTGCCAGCAGCCCTATGTCGGGGGGTGCGAGCTATGGCTACACCTTC. It specifies CASSPMSGGASYGYTF. V usage is TRBV7-2 and J usage is TRBJ1-2; possible D gene TRBD1, 5 bases. This CDR3 has 16 amino acids. Trimming stripped 5 bases from V and 4 bases from J, with 20 bases between. CDR1 SGHTA and CDR2 FQGNSA come from the germline V gene.

About this clonotype itself: A clone one base away is much larger, so this may be a read error. The genes are TRBV5-4 and TRBJ2-5; tentatively, D is TRBD2 (6 bases). This CDR3 region has 17 residues. Germline V CDR1 and CDR2: SGHNT, YYREEE (reference sequence). CDR3 nucleotides: TGTGCCAGCAGCTTGGGTTCTGGCGGGACGTACCAAGAGACCCAGAACTTC. It specifies CASSLGSGGTYQETQNF. Supplemented by reference TRBV5-4 and TRBJ2-5, the full variable domain reads ETGVTQSPTHLIKTRGQQVTLRCSSQSGHNTVSWYQQALGQGPQFIFQYYREEENGRGNFPPRFSGLQFPNYSSELNVNALELDDSALYLCASSLGSGGTYQETQNFGPGTRLLVL.

This clonotype has ten or more counts. The rearrangement uses TRBV9 and TRBJ2-1, with a possible D match to TRBD2 (7 bases). CDR1 is SGDLS and CDR2 is YYNGEE in the germline V gene. This CDR3 has 16 amino acids. The germline V and J ends were trimmed by 6 bases and 4 bases, with 20 bases remaining between them. The CDR3 DNA reads as TGTGCCAGCACCAAACGGGGGGCCACGGTGTACAATGAGCAGTTCTTC. Protein: CASTKRGATVYNEQFF.

The chain carries TRBV27 and TRBJ1-1; D is possibly TRBD1 (6 bases). The length of the CDR3 is 13 residues. CDR1 and CDR2 (germline): MNHEY, SMNVEV (reference sequence). The V end lost 5 bases, the J end lost 6 bases, and 13 bases lay between the germline ends. The CDR3 sequence: CASSPTGTPEAFF. In DNA, the CDR3 is TGTGCCAGCAGTCCCACAGGGACCCCTGAAGCTTTCTTT.

The sample holds a few counts of this clonotype. Since a much larger clone is just one base distant, this may be a read error. This chain uses TRBV3-1 with TRBJ2-7; 7 bases agree with TRBD2. The DNA end lines up better with TRBJ2-5; the J call may be wrong. Germline V gene sequence: CDR1 LGHDT, CDR2 YNNKEL (reference sequence). The CDR3 runs to 16 residues. The CDR3 is CASSQLGGRLGETQYF. As DNA, the CDR3 is TGTGCCAGCAGCCAATTGGGAGGGCGGCTTGGGGAGACCCAGTACTTC.

The V gene is TRBV7-3, the J gene TRBJ2-5; TRBD2 aligns across 10 bases. CDR1 SGHTA and CDR2 FQGTGA come from the germline V gene. The CDR3 has 15 residues. The V gene end was trimmed by 5 bases and the J gene end by 0 bases; junction bases not matched to a gene: 3. CDR3 amino acids: CASSPTSGNQETQYF. The CDR3, as DNA: TGTGCCAGCAGCCCAACTAGCGGGAACCAAGAGACCCAGTACTTC. The full variable domain, completed using reference TRBV7-3 and TRBJ2-5, is GAGVSQTPSNKVTEKGKYVELRCDPISGHTALYWYRQSLGQGPEFLIYFQGTGAADDSGLPNDRFFAVRPEGSVSTLKIQRTERGDSAVYLCASSPTSGNQETQYFGPGTRLLVL.

For this clonotype: With a much larger clone just one base away, this may be a read error. J is TRBJ2-7 and V is TRBV5-1; a weak D match, TRBD1 (6 bases). CDR3 length equals 14 residues. Per the germline V gene, CDR1 is SGHRS and CDR2 is YFSETQ. The CDR3 loop reads CASGLVSGVYEQYF. The CDR3, as DNA: TGCGCCAGCGGCTTGGTGTCAGGGGTGTACGAGCAGTACTTC.

To note about this clonotype: It is unclear where the CDR3 begins or ends on the DNA, so no DNA is shown, and the CDR3 is as TCRdb lists it. The chain is built from TRBV19 and TRBJ2-5; TRBD1, the table's D call, lacks a check against the DNA. Germline assignment: CDR1 LNHDA and CDR2 SQIVND (reference sequence). The CDR3 spans 13 residues, counting both ends. CDR3 amino acids: CASTSDISSEQYF.

On this clonotype: This could be a read error, since a much larger clone is one nucleotide away. The rearrangement links TRBV28 to TRBJ2-7; 7 bases agree with TRBD1. The CDR3 length is 14 residues. Germline values: CDR1 MDHEN, CDR2 SYDVKM. The V and J ends lost 8 bases and 3 bases, in that order; junction bases with no gene match: 10. Here the CDR3 DNA reads TGTGCCAGCGGGACCGGGACAGACCTCTACGAGCAGTACTTC. Translation: CASGTGTDLYEQYF.